Sequencing of this T cell receptor (beta chain) was carried out in a study of tumor-infiltrating lymphocytes in primary liver carcinoma. Study overall: Ages ranged from 30 to 69, with HCC or mixed HCC-cholangiocarcinoma. The study reported T1-T3 N0M0 tumors spanning 4.2 to 10 cm. Broader study findings: Blood fell significantly below tumors in its top-250-clone fraction (p = 0.039).

Germline V gene lookup returns CDR1 SGHDN and CDR2 FVKESK. CDR3 length: 13 amino acids. Scientists recovered RNA and DNA together from about 21-30 mg of unsorted bulk tissue. Patients in the cohort were treatment-naive and living with chronic HBV infection. Total RNA (around 500 ng) served as template for TCR beta cDNA synthesis primed by a constant-region primer. It was through three nested multiplex PCR rounds of slightly modified ARM-PCR that TCR beta libraries arose. The two initial PCR rounds, roughly 9 cycles each, used TRBV1-TRBV30 forward and C-beta reverse primers. MiXCR, run by TCRdb on the multiplex PCR reads, gives a single entry per CDR3 protein. The sample yields about 210,000 distinct CDR3 sequences, approximately 80% seen once. About this clonotype itself: Its antigen is still unknown. An end of the junction does not agree with germline; a read error may underlie this.

The sequencing sample was made of tumor tissue from primary liver carcinoma. The receptor was derived from a man aged 40-55 years with primary liver carcinoma and hepatitis B virus infection. The rearrangement uses TRBV14 and TRBJ1-6; D is unclear. The CDR3 is CASSQVYNSPFHF. The CDR3 nucleotides read TGTGCCAGCAGCCAAGTCTATAATTCACCCTTCCACTTT.